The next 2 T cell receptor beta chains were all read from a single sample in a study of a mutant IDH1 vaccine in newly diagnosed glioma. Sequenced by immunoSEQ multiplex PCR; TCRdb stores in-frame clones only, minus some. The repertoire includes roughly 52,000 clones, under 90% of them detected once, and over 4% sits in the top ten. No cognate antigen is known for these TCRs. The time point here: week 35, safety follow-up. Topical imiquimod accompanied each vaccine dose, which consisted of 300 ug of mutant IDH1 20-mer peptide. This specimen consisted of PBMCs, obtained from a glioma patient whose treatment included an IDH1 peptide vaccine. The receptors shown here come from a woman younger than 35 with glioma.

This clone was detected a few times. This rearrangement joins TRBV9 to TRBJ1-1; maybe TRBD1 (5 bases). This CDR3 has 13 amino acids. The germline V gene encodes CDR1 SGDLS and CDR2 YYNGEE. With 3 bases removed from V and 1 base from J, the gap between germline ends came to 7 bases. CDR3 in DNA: TGTGCCAGCAGCGGACAGTGGAACACTGAAGCTTTCTTT. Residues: CASSGQWNTEAFF.

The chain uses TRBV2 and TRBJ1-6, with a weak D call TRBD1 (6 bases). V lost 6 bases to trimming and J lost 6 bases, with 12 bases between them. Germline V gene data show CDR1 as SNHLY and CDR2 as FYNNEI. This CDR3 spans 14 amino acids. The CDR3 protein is CASRRTDLNSPLHF. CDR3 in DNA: TGTGCCAGCAGAAGGACAGATCTTAATTCACCCCTCCACTTT.